The next 18 T cell receptor beta chains were all read from a single sample in a study of T cells in localized non-small cell lung cancer. Produced via immunoSEQ multiplex PCR; TCRdb's table is partial and in-frame only. The data show tens of thousands of clones, around 80% seen once. The sequencing here drew on peripheral blood, taken before any cancer treatment. The receptors were sampled from a male donor at least 60 years old with stage II squamous cell lung carcinoma.

This clone was detected only a few times. This sequence joins TRBV5-6 and TRBJ1-3; weak D call: TRBD1 (5 bases). This CDR3 is built from 14 residues. The germline V gene has CDR1 SGHDT and CDR2 YYEEEE. The ends were cut back, 1 base at V and 5 bases at J, with 10 bases in the middle. DNA for the CDR3: TGTGCCAGCAGCTTGAGTCAGGGCAGAAACACCATATATTTT. Translated, it gives CASSLSQGRNTIYF.

In this sample, this clone turned up once. CDR3 protein: CASTFHGRNNEQFF. The CDR3 nucleotides read TGTGCCAGCACCTTCCACGGACGTAACAATGAGCAGTTCTTC. The chain links TRBV6-5 to TRBJ2-1; no firm D call. Looked up from germline, CDR1 is MNHEY and CDR2 is SVGAGI. The CDR3 runs 14 residues. With 7 bases removed from V and 5 bases from J, the gap between germline ends came to 15 bases.

This clone occurred once. This chain uses TRBV6-5 with TRBJ1-1, with D hard to call. Germline V CDR1 and CDR2: MNHEY, SVGAGI. The V end was cut by 7 bases, the J end by 2 bases, with 14 bases between. The CDR3 is 14 amino acids. DNA for the CDR3: TGTGCCAGCACCTTCCAATGGGGAAACACTGAAGCTTTCTTT. This encodes CASTFQWGNTEAFF.

The chain links TRBV11-2 to TRBJ2-7; TRBD2 matches at 7 bases. This CDR3 spans 18 amino acids. With 6 bases clipped from V and 0 bases from J, the junction kept 17 bases outside the gene matches. Germline loops: CDR1 SGHAT, CDR2 FQNNGV. The CDR3 reads CASRSSQIKAGDSYEQYF. DNA for the CDR3: TGTGCCAGCAGGTCGTCTCAGATCAAGGCGGGGGACTCCTACGAGCAGTACTTC.

The table lists this clone with a few counts. Relative to the germline gene, one junction end is altered; a read error may explain this. V is TRBV6-1 and J is TRBJ2-7; D may match TRBD1 or TRBD2 (5 bases each). This CDR3 is 15 amino acids long. Germline assignment: CDR1 MNHNS and CDR2 SASEGT. CDR3 coding DNA: TGTGCCAGCAGGGGAGCCAGGGACGGCTCCCACGAGCAGTACTTC. Amino acid sequence: CASRGARDGSHEQYF.

This clone was detected many times. The V gene is TRBV29-1, the J gene TRBJ2-6; no clear D gene. This CDR3 spans 14 amino acids. V shed 4 bases and J shed 0 bases, with 7 bases lying between them. The germline CDR1 and CDR2 sequences are SQVTM and ANQGSEA. CDR3 in DNA: TGCAGCGTTGGAGGTGACTCTGGGGCCAACGTCCTGACTTTC. It codes for CSVGGDSGANVLTF.

The chain has TRBV11-2 and TRBJ2-3; TRBD1 aligns across 8 bases. Germline V gene data show CDR1 as SGHAT and CDR2 as FQNNGV. The CDR3 spans 16 residues. V was clipped by 5 bases and J by 3 bases; unmatched bases: 10. The CDR3 is CASSLRTGRKTDTQYF. The CDR3 region has the DNA TGTGCCAGCAGCCTCCGGACAGGGCGGAAAACAGATACGCAGTATTTT.

The V call is TRBV14, the J call TRBJ1-6; D is ambiguous. The CDR3 runs to 15 residues. Trimming pared 1 base from V and 6 bases from J, leaving 10 bases between. The germline V gene encodes CDR1 SGHDN and CDR2 FVKESK. The CDR3 here is CASSQGARFNSPLHF. CDR3 in DNA: TGTGCCAGCAGCCAAGGGGCCAGGTTTAATTCACCCCTCCACTTT.

This clone was recorded only once. The chain couples TRBV10-2 to TRBJ2-2, with 8 bases lining up with TRBD1. Unmatched junction bases numbered 12, after V lost 7 bases and J lost 8 bases. This CDR3 contains 15 residues. Germline CDR1 and CDR2: WSHSY and SAAADI. CDR3: CASNRQGSVVGELFF. The CDR3 nucleotides read TGCGCCAGCAACCGACAGGGGTCCGTCGTGGGGGAGCTGTTTTTT.

The chain recombines TRBV6-4 with TRBJ1-2; a possible D gene is TRBD1 (5 bases). V lost 2 bases and J lost 1, with 14 bases in between. Germline V gives CDR1 MRHNA, CDR2 SNTAGT. This CDR3 contains 16 residues. CDR3 nucleotides: TGTGCCAGCAGTGACGGCAGGGAAGGATTTAACTATGGCTACACCTTC. Protein: CASSDGREGFNYGYTF.

The chain uses TRBV5-1 and TRBJ2-6, with D uncertain. The CDR3 extends over 15 amino acids. V was trimmed by 0 bases and J by 0 bases, leaving 4 bases between them. The V gene's germline CDR1 is SGHRS and CDR2 YFSETQ. CDR3 sequence: CASSLDVSGANVLTF. In DNA form, the CDR3 reads TGCGCCAGCAGCTTGGATGTCTCTGGGGCCAACGTCCTGACTTTC.

This chain uses TRBV25-1 with TRBJ1-2; D is possibly TRBD1 (5 bases). There are 18 residues in the CDR3. V lost 5 bases to trimming and J lost 4 bases, with 26 bases between them. CDR1 is MGHDK, CDR2 SYGVNS, per germline. This CDR3 is CASSPSGTTRTAIYGYTF. In DNA form, the CDR3 reads TGTGCCAGCAGTCCCAGTGGGACCACAAGGACCGCCATCTATGGCTACACCTTC.

This rearrangement joins TRBV7-9 to TRBJ2-2, with D possibly TRBD2 on 6 matching bases. Germline-derived CDR1 and CDR2 are SEHNR and FQNEAQ (reference sequence). The V end lost 4 bases, the J end lost 5 bases, and 17 bases lay between the germline ends. The CDR3 is 16 residues long. The CDR3 sequence: CASSYIVGRGTGELFF. CDR3 nucleotides: TGTGCCAGCAGCTATATAGTCGGGAGAGGGACCGGGGAGCTGTTTTTT.

The chain has TRBV11-2 and TRBJ2-1, with a tentative D call TRBD2 (6 bases). CDR1 and CDR2 from the germline V gene are SGHAT and FQNNGV. With 3 bases removed from V and 9 bases from J, the gap between germline ends came to 15 bases. The CDR3 is 14 amino acids. The CDR3 spells CASSFNRGRGEQFF. In nucleotides, the CDR3 is TGTGCCAGCAGCTTTAATAGAGGGCGGGGTGAGCAGTTCTTC.

V usage is TRBV6-5 and J usage is TRBJ1-2, with D tentatively TRBD1 (5 bases). Trimming took 4 bases from V and 7 from J, leaving 19 bases between them. The CDR3 loop spans 15 amino acids. Germline V gives CDR1 MNHEY, CDR2 SVGAGI. CDR3 protein: CASSSGFGAEGGYTF. The CDR3 region has the DNA TGTGCCAGCAGTTCGGGTTTTGGGGCCGAGGGTGGCTACACCTTC.

This clone was detected once. This chain joins TRBV2 and TRBJ2-3; the D is unclear. Trimming left V 10 bases short and J 4 bases short, with 18 bases between. The CDR3 consists of 14 residues. The V gene's germline CDR1 is SNHLY and CDR2 FYNNEI. CDR3 nucleotide sequence: TGTGCCATCAAGGGCTACTATGTAGCAGATACGCAGTATTTT. It is translated as CAIKGYYVADTQYF.

The chain recombines TRBV27 with TRBJ2-1; 7 bases match TRBD2. CDR1 and CDR2 (germline): MNHEY, SMNVEV (reference sequence). V trimming: 5 bases; J trimming: 2 bases; junction bases outside the gene matches: 3. This CDR3 spans 14 amino acids. The CDR3, as DNA: TGTGCCAGCAGTCCAGGACTAGCCTACAATGAGCAGTTCTTC. Translation: CASSPGLAYNEQFF.

The rearrangement uses TRBV19 and TRBJ2-3, with 8 bases lining up with TRBD2. J was trimmed by 4 bases and V by 2 bases; bases with no gene match: 5. The germline gives CDR1 LNHDA, CDR2 SQIVND (reference sequence). The CDR3 covers 15 residues. The CDR3 spells CASSIRGLASDTQYF. In DNA, the CDR3 is TGTGCCAGTAGTATACGAGGACTAGCTTCAGATACGCAGTATTTT.